A selection of T cell receptor beta chains follows, all from one sample in a study of shared clonotypes between healthy human individuals. The method was immunoSEQ multiplex PCR; TCRdb's version includes in-frame clones alone and lacks a portion of them. The table has around 1.4 million clones, around 98.5% seen once. Material: naive CD4+ T cells sorted from blood. These receptors all come from a man aged 25-45 years in good health. Both conserved end residues are part of each CDR3. A D gene is named only where the DNA matches it firmly. The listing skips clone size in some rows; elsewhere it reads once, few, many or a size class.

once	.	TRBV18	TRBJ1-1	CASSQTENTEAFF	TGTGCCAGCTCGCAGACAGAAAACACTGAAGCTTTCTTT
.	.	TRBV9	TRBJ2-3	CASSVTGIVDTQYF	TGTGCCAGCAGCGTAACAGGGATCGTGGATACGCAGTATTTT
.	TRBD1	TRBV11-2	TRBJ1-2	CASSSLPGQNYGYTF	TGTGCCAGCAGCTCGCTTCCGGGACAGAACTATGGCTACACCTTC
.	.	TRBV9	TRBJ2-1	CASSVDSMGVYNEQFF	TGTGCCAGCAGCGTAGACAGCATGGGCGTCTACAATGAGCAGTTCTTC
.	.	TRBV30	TRBJ2-7	CAWSVWQGSYEQYF	TGTGCCTGGAGTGTGTGGCAGGGTAGTTACGAGCAGTACTTC
.	.	TRBV7-9	TRBJ2-1	CASSLSISKEFF	TGTGCCAGCAGCTTATCGATCTCTAAGGAGTTCTTC
.	TRBD2	TRBV7-2	TRBJ2-3	CASSLRGLASSTDTQYF	TGTGCCAGCAGCCTGCGGGGACTAGCGTCTAGCACAGATACGCAGTATTTT
.	.	TRBV10-1	TRBJ1-1	CASSDPPNTEAFF	TGCGCCAGCAGTGACCCACCGAACACTGAAGCTTTCTTT
once	.	TRBV28	TRBJ2-7	CAGGSSYEQYF	TGTGCCGGAGGAAGCTCCTACGAGCAGTACTTC
.	.	TRBV29-1	TRBJ1-1	CAGHRNTEAFF	TGCGCGGGACACAGGAACACTGAAGCTTTCTTT
.	TRBD1	TRBV29-1	TRBJ2-2	CSVVTGTGELFF	TGCAGCGTTGTGACAGGGACCGGGGAGCTGTTTTTT
.	TRBD1	TRBV11-3	TRBJ2-5	CASSLDGGQGGTQYF	TGTGCCAGCAGCTTAGATGGAGGACAGGGGGGGACCCAGTACTTC
.	.	TRBV7-7	TRBJ2-1	CASSWGGASYNEQFF	TGTGCCAGCAGCTGGGGGGGGGCCTCCTACAATGAGCAGTTCTTC
.	TRBD2	TRBV27	TRBJ2-7	CASSFWLAGPYEQYF	TGTGCCAGCAGTTTCTGGCTAGCGGGCCCCTACGAGCAGTACTTC
once	.	TRBV5-1	TRBJ2-1	CASSLKVQVTYNEQFF	TGCGCCAGCAGCTTAAAGGTTCAAGTGACCTACAATGAGCAGTTCTTC
.	TRBD2	TRBV28	TRBJ2-5	CASSLALAGAQYF	TGTGCCAGCAGTCTGGCCCTAGCGGGAGCCCAGTACTTC
.	TRBD1	TRBV28	TRBJ1-2	CASSWTGSYGYTF	TGTGCCAGCAGTTGGACAGGCTCCTATGGCTACACCTTC
.	.	TRBV5-1	TRBJ2-5	CASSKRVVSAAPETQYF	TGCGCCAGCAGCAAGAGGGTCGTTAGCGCCGCCCCAGAGACCCAGTACTTC
.	.	TRBV7-2	TRBJ2-3	CASRLAPGTQYF	TGTGCCAGCAGGTTAGCGCCTGGGACGCAGTATTTT
.	TRBD1	TRBV7-9	TRBJ2-1	CASSLFRGQGSRNEQFF	TGTGCCAGCAGCTTATTCCGGGGACAGGGGTCAAGGAATGAGCAGTTCTTC
once	.	TRBV5-1	TRBJ1-1	CASSLEGITTEAFF	TGCGCCAGCAGCTTGGAGGGAATCACCACTGAAGCTTTCTTT
once	TRBD2	TRBV5-4	TRBJ2-1	CASSLLAGEVGEQFF	TGTGCCAGCAGCTTACTAGCGGGAGAGGTTGGTGAGCAGTTCTTC
.	TRBD2	TRBV10-1	TRBJ2-7	CASSEVAGGPEEQYF	TGCGCCAGCAGTGAGGTAGCGGGAGGGCCGGAAGAGCAGTACTTC
once	.	TRBV5-4	TRBJ1-2	CASSLAGGGFNGYTF	TGTGCCAGCAGCTTGGCCGGGGGGGGATTCAATGGCTACACCTTC
.	TRBD1	TRBV30	TRBJ1-2	CAWGQGTAEYTF	TGTGCCTGGGGACAGGGAACGGCGGAATACACCTTC
once	TRBD2	TRBV7-9	TRBJ2-2	CASSLLAGVYGELFF	TGTGCCAGCAGCCTTCTAGCGGGAGTTTACGGGGAGCTGTTTTTT
.	.	TRBV12-2	TRBJ2-1	CASRLYRMGLALNEQFF	TGTGCAAGTCGCTTATATCGTATGGGACTGGCGTTAAATGAGCAGTTCTTC
.	.	TRBV5-1	TRBJ2-7	CASSRERFYEQYF	TGCGCCAGCAGCCGGGAGAGGTTCTACGAGCAGTACTTC
.	.	TRBV7-2	TRBJ1-3	CASSLVVGSSGNTIYF	TGTGCCAGCAGCTTAGTGGTGGGGAGCTCTGGAAACACCATATATTTT
.	TRBD2	TRBV29-1	TRBJ2-7	CSVGGTPYEQYF	TGCAGCGTGGGGGGGACGCCCTACGAGCAGTACTTC
.	.	TRBV5-4	TRBJ1-4	CASSPGTAVEKLFF	TGTGCCAGCAGCCCGGGGACTGCCGTTGAAAAACTGTTTTTT
once	.	TRBV27	TRBJ2-3	CASSRSGLTYTDTQYF	TGTGCCAGCAGTCGCTCCGGGCTTACGTATACAGATACGCAGTATTTT
.	.	TRBV2	TRBJ2-7	CASSPMGAGGGRQYF	TGTGCCAGCTCCCCTATGGGGGCAGGGGGGGGAAGGCAGTACTTC
.	TRBD1	TRBV19	TRBJ2-7	CASSNPGQGAYEQYF	TGTGCCAGTAGTAACCCGGGACAGGGGGCATACGAGCAGTACTTC
.	.	TRBV19	TRBJ2-1	CASSLANYNEQFF	TGTGCCAGTAGTCTCGCTAACTACAATGAGCAGTTCTTC
.	TRBD1	TRBV30	TRBJ1-2	CAWSVGGPSYGYTF	TGTGCCTGGAGTGTAGGGGGCCCTAGCTATGGCTACACCTTC
.	.	TRBV27	TRBJ1-2	CASSSLRQRYTF	TGTGCCAGCAGTTCCCTTCGACAGCGCTACACCTTC
.	.	TRBV5-1	TRBJ2-1	CASSPLRENEQFF	TGCGCCAGCAGCCCCCTTCGGGAAAATGAGCAGTTCTTC
.	TRBD2	TRBV14	TRBJ2-2	CASSQWDYAELFF	TGTGCCAGCAGCCAATGGGACTACGCCGAGCTGTTTTTT
.	.	TRBV2	TRBJ1-1	CASSENRDTEAFF	TGTGCCAGCAGTGAAAACAGGGACACTGAAGCTTTCTTT